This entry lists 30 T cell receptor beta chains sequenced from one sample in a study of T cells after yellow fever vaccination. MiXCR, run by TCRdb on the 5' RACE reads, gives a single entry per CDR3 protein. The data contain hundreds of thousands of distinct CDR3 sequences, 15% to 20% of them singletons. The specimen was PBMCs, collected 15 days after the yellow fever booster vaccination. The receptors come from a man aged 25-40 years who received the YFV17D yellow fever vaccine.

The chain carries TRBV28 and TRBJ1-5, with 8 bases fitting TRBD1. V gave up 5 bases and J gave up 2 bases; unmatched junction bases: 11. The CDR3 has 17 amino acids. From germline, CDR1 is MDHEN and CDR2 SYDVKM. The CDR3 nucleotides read TGTGCCAGCAGTCCCTTGACAGGGGATTTGGGCAATCAGCCCCAGCATTTT. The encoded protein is CASSPLTGDLGNQPQHF.

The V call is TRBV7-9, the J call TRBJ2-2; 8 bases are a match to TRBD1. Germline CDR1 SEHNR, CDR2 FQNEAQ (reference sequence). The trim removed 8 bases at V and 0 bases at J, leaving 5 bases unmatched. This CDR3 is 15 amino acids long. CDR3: CASVDRGTNTGELFF. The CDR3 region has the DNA TGTGCCAGCGTAGACAGGGGTACGAACACCGGGGAGCTGTTTTTT. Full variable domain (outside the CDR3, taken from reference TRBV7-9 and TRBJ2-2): DTGVSQNPRHKITKRGQNVTFRCDPISEHNRLYWYRQTLGQGPEFLTYFQNEAQLEKSRLLSDRFSAERPKGSFSTLEIQRTEQGDSAMYLCASVDRGTNTGELFFGEGSRLTVL.

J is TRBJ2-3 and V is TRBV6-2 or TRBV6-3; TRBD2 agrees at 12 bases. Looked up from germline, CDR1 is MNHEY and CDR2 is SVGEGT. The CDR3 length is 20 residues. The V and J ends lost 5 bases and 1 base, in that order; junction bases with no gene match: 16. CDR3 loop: CASSHPGTSGSHWGTDTQYF. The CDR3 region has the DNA TGTGCCAGCAGTCACCCCGGGACTAGCGGGTCCCATTGGGGCACAGATACGCAGTATTTT.

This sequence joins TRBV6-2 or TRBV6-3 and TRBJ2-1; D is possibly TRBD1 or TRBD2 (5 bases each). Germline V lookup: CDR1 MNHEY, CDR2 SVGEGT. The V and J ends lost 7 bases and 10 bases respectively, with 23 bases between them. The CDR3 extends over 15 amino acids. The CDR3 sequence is CASTTTAGTTGEQFF. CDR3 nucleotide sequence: TGTGCCAGCACCACGACCGCCGGGACCACTGGGGAGCAGTTCTTC.

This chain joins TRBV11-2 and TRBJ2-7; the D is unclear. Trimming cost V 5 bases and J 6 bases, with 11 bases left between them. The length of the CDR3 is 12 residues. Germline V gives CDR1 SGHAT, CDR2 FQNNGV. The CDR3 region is CASSLQISEQYF. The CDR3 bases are TGTGCCAGCAGCCTTCAGATTTCCGAGCAGTACTTC.

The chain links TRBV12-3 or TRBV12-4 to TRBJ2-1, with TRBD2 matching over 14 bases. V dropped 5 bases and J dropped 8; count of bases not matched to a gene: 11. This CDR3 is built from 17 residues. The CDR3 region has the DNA TGTGCCAGCAGTCCATGGACTAGCGGGAGGTCCCGGGATGAGCAGTTCTTC. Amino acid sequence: CASSPWTSGRSRDEQFF.

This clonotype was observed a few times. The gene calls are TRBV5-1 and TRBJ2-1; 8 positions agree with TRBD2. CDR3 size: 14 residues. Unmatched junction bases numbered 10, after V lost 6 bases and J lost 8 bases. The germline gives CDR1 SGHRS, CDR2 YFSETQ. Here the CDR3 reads CASTNPSGGDEQFF. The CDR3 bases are TGCGCCAGCACAAACCCCTCGGGGGGGGATGAGCAGTTCTTC.

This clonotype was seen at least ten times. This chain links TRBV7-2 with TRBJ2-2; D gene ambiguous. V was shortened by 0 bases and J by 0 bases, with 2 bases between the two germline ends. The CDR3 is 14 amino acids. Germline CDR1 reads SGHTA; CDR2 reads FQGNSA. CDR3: CASSLATNTGELFF. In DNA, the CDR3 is TGTGCCAGCAGCTTAGCGACGAACACCGGGGAGCTGTTTTTT. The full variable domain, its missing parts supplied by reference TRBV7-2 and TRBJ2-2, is GAGVSQSPSNKVTEKGKDVELRCDPISGHTALYWYRQSLGQGLEFLIYFQGNSAPDKSGLPSDRFSAERTGGSVSTLTIQRTQQEDSAVYLCASSLATNTGELFFGEGSRLTVL.

This CDR3 is CASSRDLGPYEQYF. In DNA form, the CDR3 reads TGTGCCAGCAGCCGGGACCTGGGTCCTTACGAGCAGTACTTC. The rearrangement joins TRBV12-3 or TRBV12-4 to TRBJ2-7; D might be TRBD1 or TRBD2, each matching 5 bases. V was pared by 6 bases and J by 4 bases, with 16 bases between. The CDR3 runs to 14 residues.

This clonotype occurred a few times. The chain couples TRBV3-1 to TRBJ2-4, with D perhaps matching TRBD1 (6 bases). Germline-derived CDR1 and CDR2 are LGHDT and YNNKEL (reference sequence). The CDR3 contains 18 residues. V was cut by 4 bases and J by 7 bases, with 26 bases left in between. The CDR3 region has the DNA TGTGCCAGCAGCCTTGGGGGCGCAAGGGCGACGTTAGGGAACATTCAGTACTTC. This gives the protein CASSLGGARATLGNIQYF.

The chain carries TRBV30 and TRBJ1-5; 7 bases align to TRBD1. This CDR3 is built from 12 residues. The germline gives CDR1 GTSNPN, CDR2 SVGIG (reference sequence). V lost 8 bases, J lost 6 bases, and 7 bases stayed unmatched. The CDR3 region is CAGKDRTQPQHF. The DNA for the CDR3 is TGTGCCGGGAAGGACAGGACTCAGCCCCAGCATTTT.

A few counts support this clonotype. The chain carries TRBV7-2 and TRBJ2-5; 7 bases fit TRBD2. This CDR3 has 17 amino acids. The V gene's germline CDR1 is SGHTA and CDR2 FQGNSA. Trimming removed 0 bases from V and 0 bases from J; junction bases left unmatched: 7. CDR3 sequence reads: CASSLAGRGSYQETQYF. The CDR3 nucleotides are TGTGCCAGCAGCTTAGCAGGGAGGGGCTCTTACCAAGAGACCCAGTACTTC.

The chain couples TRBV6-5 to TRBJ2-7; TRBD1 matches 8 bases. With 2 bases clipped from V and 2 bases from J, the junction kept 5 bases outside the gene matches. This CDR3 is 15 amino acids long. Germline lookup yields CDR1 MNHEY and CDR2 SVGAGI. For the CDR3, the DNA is TGTGCCAGCAGTTACGGCAGACAGGGGACCTACGAGCAGTACTTC. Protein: CASSYGRQGTYEQYF.

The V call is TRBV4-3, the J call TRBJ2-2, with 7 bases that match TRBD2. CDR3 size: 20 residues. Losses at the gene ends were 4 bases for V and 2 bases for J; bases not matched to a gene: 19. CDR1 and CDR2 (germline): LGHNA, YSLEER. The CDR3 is CASSLLEGSSGNYNTGELFF. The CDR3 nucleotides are TGCGCCAGCAGCCTACTCGAGGGTTCTAGCGGAAATTATAACACCGGGGAGCTGTTTTTT.

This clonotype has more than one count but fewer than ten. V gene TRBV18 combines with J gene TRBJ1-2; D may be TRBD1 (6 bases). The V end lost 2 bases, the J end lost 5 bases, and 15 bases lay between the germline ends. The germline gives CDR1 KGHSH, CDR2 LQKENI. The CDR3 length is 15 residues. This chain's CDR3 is CASSPGRGLSYGYTF. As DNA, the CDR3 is TGTGCCAGCTCACCAGGCAGGGGCTTATCTTATGGCTACACCTTC.

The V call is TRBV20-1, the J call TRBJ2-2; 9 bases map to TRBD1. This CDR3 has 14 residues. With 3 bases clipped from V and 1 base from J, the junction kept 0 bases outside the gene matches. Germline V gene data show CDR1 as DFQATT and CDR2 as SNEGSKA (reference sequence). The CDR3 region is CSARGQGNTGELFF. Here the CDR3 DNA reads TGCAGTGCTAGGGGACAGGGGAACACCGGGGAGCTGTTTTTT.

The CDR3 DNA reads as TGTGCCAGCAGCTTCGCCAGGGGTAATAATTCACCCCTCCACTTT. Its protein is CASSFARGNNSPLHF. The chain has TRBV7-2 and TRBJ1-6; TRBD1 is a possible D gene (6 bases). The CDR3 spans 15 residues. V dropped 3 bases and J dropped 5 bases, with 11 bases sitting between them. Germline loops: CDR1 SGHTA, CDR2 FQGNSA.

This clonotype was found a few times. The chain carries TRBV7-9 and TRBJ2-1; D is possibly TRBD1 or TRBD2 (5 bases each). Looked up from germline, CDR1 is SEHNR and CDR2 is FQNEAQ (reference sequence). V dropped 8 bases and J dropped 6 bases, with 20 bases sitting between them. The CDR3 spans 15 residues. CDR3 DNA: TGTGCCAGCGCGCCTCGGGGCCTCCAGTCCAATGAGCAGTTCTTC. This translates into CASAPRGLQSNEQFF.

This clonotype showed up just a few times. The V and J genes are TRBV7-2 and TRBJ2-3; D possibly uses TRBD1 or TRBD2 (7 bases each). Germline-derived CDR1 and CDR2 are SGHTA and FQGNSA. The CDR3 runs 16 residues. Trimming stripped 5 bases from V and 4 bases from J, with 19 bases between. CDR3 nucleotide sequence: TGTGCCAGCAGCCCCAACCGGGGAGGGGGCCCAGATACGCAGTATTTT. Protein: CASSPNRGGGPDTQYF. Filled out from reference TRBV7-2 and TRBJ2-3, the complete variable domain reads GAGVSQSPSNKVTEKGKDVELRCDPISGHTALYWYRQSLGQGLEFLIYFQGNSAPDKSGLPSDRFSAERTGGSVSTLTIQRTQQEDSAVYLCASSPNRGGGPDTQYFGPGTRLTVL.

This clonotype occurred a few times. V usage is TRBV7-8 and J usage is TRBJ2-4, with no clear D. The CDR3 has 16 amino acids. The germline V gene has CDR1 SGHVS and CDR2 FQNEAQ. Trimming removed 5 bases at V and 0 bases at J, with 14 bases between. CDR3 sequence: CASSPSSRLAKNIQYF. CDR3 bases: TGTGCCAGCAGCCCGAGTAGCAGGCTAGCCAAAAACATTCAGTACTTC.

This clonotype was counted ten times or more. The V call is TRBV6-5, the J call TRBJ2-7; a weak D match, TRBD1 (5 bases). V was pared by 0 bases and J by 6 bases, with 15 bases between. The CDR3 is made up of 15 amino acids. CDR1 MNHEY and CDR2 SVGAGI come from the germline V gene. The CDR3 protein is CASSYSWQGSREQYF. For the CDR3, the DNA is TGTGCCAGCAGTTACTCTTGGCAGGGCTCGCGCGAGCAGTACTTC.

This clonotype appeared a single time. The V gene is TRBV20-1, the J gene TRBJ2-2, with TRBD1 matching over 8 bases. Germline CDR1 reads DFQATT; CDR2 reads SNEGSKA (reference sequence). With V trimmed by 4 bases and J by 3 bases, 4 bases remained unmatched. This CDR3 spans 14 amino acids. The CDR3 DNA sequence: TGCAGTGCTATTGACAGGGGCCACACCGGGGAGCTGTTTTTT. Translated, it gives CSAIDRGHTGELFF.

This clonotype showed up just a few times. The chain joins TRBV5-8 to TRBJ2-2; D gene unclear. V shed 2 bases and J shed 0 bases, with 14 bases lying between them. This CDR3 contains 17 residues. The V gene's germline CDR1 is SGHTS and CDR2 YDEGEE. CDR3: CASSLKRETSNTGELFF. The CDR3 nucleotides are TGTGCCAGCAGCTTAAAGCGAGAGACATCGAACACCGGGGAGCTGTTTTTT.

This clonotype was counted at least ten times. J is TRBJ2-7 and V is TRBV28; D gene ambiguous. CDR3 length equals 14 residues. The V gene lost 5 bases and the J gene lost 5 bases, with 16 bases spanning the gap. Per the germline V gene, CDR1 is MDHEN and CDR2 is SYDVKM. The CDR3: CASSVPTKTNEQYF. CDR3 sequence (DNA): TGTGCCAGCAGTGTACCTACTAAAACGAACGAGCAGTACTTC.

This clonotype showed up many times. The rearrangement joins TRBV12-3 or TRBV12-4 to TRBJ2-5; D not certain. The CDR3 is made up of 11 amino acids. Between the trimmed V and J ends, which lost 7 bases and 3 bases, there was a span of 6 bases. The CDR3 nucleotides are TGTGCCAGCACCTTGGAAGAGACCCAGTACTTC. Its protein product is CASTLEETQYF.

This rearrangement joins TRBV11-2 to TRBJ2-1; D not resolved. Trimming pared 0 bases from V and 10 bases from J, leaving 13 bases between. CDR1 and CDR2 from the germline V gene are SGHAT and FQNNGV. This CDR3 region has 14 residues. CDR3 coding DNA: TGTGCCAGCAGCTTAGATAGGACCGCCGGGGAGCAGTTCTTC. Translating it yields CASSLDRTAGEQFF.

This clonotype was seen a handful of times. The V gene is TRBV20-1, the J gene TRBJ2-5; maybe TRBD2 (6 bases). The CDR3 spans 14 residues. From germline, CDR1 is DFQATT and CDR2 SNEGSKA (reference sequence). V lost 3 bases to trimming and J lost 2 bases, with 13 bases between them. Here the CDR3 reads CSASVGTRQETQYF. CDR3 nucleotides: TGCAGTGCTAGCGTAGGGACTCGGCAAGAGACCCAGTACTTC.

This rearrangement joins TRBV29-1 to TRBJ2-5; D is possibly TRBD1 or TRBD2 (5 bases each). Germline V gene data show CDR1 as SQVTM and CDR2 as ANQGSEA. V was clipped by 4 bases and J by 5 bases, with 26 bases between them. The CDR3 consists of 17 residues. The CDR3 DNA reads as TGCAGCGTTGTGGGGCCTGGGGGAACCACAAGGAAGGAGACCCAGTACTTC. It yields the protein CSVVGPGGTTRKETQYF. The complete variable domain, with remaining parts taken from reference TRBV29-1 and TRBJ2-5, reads SAVISQKPSRDICQRGTSLTIQCQVDSQVTMMFWYRQQPGQSLTLIATANQGSEATYESGFVIDKFPISRPNLTFSTLTVSNMSPEDSSIYLCSVVGPGGTTRKETQYFGPGTRLLVL.

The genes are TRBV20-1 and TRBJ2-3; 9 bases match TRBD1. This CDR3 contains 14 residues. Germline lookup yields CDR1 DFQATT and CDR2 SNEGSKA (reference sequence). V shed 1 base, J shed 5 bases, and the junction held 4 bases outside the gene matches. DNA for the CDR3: TGCAGTGCTAGAGGACAGGGGGTTATAGATACGCAGTATTTT. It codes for CSARGQGVIDTQYF.

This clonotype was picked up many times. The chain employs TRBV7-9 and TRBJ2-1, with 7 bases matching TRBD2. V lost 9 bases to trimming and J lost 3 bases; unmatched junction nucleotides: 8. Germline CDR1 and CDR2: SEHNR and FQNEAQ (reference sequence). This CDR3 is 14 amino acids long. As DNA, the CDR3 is TGTGCCAGTAAGCGGGATCCTATCTACAATGAGCAGTTCTTC. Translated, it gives CASKRDPIYNEQFF.